Below are 12 T cell receptor beta chains sequenced from a single sample in a study of cytomegalovirus exposure and HLA in healthy donors. With 60 Vbeta and 13 Jbeta primers, the PCR was carried out. TCRdb's copy holds only in-frame clones and misses some; the assay was immunoSEQ multiplex PCR. The repertoire holds around 230,000 clones, with over 75% as singletons. The sequenced sample was PBMCs. The receptors were gathered from a boy between 5 and 17 years old in good health and CMV-seronegative.

The rearrangement joins TRBV27 to TRBJ1-4; tentative D call: TRBD1 (5 bases). The CDR3 is 11 residues long. Germline V gives CDR1 MNHEY, CDR2 SMNVEV (reference sequence). V was clipped by 9 bases and J by 8 bases, with 10 bases between them. CDR3 nucleotides: TGTGCCAGTAGGGGTAACGAAAAACTGTTTTTT. This sequence encodes CASRGNEKLFF.

The chain employs TRBV4-1 and TRBJ2-7, with 7 bases matching TRBD2. V lost 4 bases, J lost 4 bases, and 7 bases stayed unmatched. Germline V gene lookup returns CDR1 MGHRA and CDR2 YSYEKL. This CDR3 comprises 14 residues. As DNA, the CDR3 is TGCGCCAGCAGCCCGGAGAGCGGGGCTTACGAGCAGTACTTC. Protein sequence: CASSPESGAYEQYF.

The chain links TRBV6-5 to TRBJ2-7; 7 nucleotides match TRBD2. The junction had 8 bases not matched to a gene; V was cut back by 0 bases and J by 3 bases. The CDR3 spans 16 residues. The germline CDR1 and CDR2 sequences are MNHEY and SVGAGI. The CDR3 coding sequence is TGTGCCAGCAGTTACTCGATGGGACTACCTCTCTACGAGCAGTACTTC. Its translation is CASSYSMGLPLYEQYF.

The gene calls are TRBV5-8 and TRBJ2-7; 9 nucleotides match TRBD2. V trimming: 2 bases; J trimming: 2 bases; junction bases outside the gene matches: 5. The germline gives CDR1 SGHTS, CDR2 YDEGEE. The CDR3 length is 15 residues. CDR3 bases: TGTGCCAGCAGCTTACTAGCGGGCGCGACCTACGAGCAGTACTTC. It yields the protein CASSLLAGATYEQYF.

CDR3 nucleotide sequence: TGTGCCAGCAGCCCAGGGGGCGAGAGCGGGGAGCTGTTTTTT. Residues: CASSPGGESGELFF. The V and J genes are TRBV6-5 and TRBJ2-2; 8 nucleotides agree with TRBD1. This CDR3 region has 14 residues. With V trimmed by 6 bases and J by 7 bases, 7 bases remained unmatched. In germline, CDR1 is MNHEY, CDR2 SVGAGI.

The J gene is TRBJ1-1, the V gene TRBV10-2, with D unclear. The CDR3 has 13 residues. Germline CDR1 reads WSHSY; CDR2 reads SAAADI. V was shortened by 8 bases and J by 4 bases, with 14 bases between the two germline ends. The CDR3 reads CASGPVRGTEAFF. In DNA form, the CDR3 reads TGCGCCAGCGGCCCGGTGCGAGGCACTGAAGCTTTCTTT.

J is TRBJ1-1 and V is TRBV6-1, with TRBD1 as a possible D gene (6 bases). V was trimmed by 3 bases and J by 5 bases, leaving 13 bases between them. The CDR3 totals 14 residues. CDR1 and CDR2 from the germline V gene are MNHNS and SASEGT. CDR3 sequence reads: CASSDGTIRTEAFF. For the CDR3, the DNA is TGTGCCAGCAGTGACGGGACAATACGGACTGAAGCTTTCTTT.

This clone was seen only once. The chain couples TRBV19 to TRBJ1-2; tentatively, D is TRBD1 (6 bases). CDR3 length: 15 residues. CDR1 is LNHDA, CDR2 SQIVND, per germline (reference sequence). The V gene lost 4 bases and the J gene lost 0 bases, with 12 bases spanning the gap. The CDR3 region has the DNA TGTGCCAGTAGTACGGGACACCTTTCTAACTATGGCTACACCTTC. Protein sequence: CASSTGHLSNYGYTF. Complete variable domain (other parts from reference TRBV19 and TRBJ1-2): DGGITQSPKYLFRKEGQNVTLSCEQNLNHDAMYWYRQDPGQGLRLIYYSQIVNDFQKGDIAEGYSVSREKKESFPLTVTSAQKNPTAFYLCASSTGHLSNYGYTFGSGTRLTVV.

This sequence joins TRBV15 and TRBJ2-2; 9 positions agree with TRBD1. The CDR3 is made up of 14 amino acids. Germline loops: CDR1 LNHNV, CDR2 YYDKDF (reference sequence). V shed 4 bases and J 6 bases; nucleotides not matched to a gene: 3. As DNA, the CDR3 is TGTGCCACCAGCATGCGACAGGGGGCCGGGGAGCTGTTTTTT. This sequence encodes CATSMRQGAGELFF.

The rearrangement joins TRBV29-1 to TRBJ1-1; D is possibly TRBD1 (6 bases). CDR1 and CDR2 from the germline V gene are SQVTM and ANQGSEA. The CDR3 is made up of 12 amino acids. V was trimmed by 3 bases and J by 6 bases, leaving 11 bases between them. The chain's CDR3 is CSVDRGDSEAFF. In DNA form, the CDR3 reads TGCAGCGTTGACAGGGGAGATTCTGAAGCTTTCTTT.

Regarding this clone: The germline gene is not matched at one end of the junction; a read error may be the cause. This chain uses TRBV7-9 with TRBJ1-1; 7 bases are shared with TRBD1. The CDR3 covers 12 residues. CDR1 and CDR2 (germline): SEHNR, FQNEAQ (reference sequence). The CDR3 sequence: CSSTSGTAEAFF. DNA of the CDR3: TGTTCCAGCACCTCCGGGACAGCGGAAGCTTTCTTT.

The count of this clone is one. The V gene is TRBV23-1, the J gene TRBJ1-1; D gene uncertain. TRBV23-1 counts as an open reading frame of uncertain function. V was cut by 0 bases and J by 3 bases, with 5 bases left in between. The CDR3 contains 13 residues. The CDR3 coding sequence is TGCGCCAGCAGTCAATCACAGTACACTGAAGCTTTCTTT. Translated: CASSQSQYTEAFF.